One and the same sample provided the 3 T cell receptor beta chains below, sequenced in a study of blood T cell repertoires in COVID-19. Assay used: immunoSEQ multiplex PCR; TCRdb lists only in-frame clones, some missing. The sample holds over 55,000 clones, roughly 71% seen once. Source material: peripheral blood. These receptors came from a human donor in a cohort sampled during active COVID-19.

This rearrangement joins TRBV6-2 or TRBV6-3 to TRBJ2-7, with 7 bases matching TRBD1. Germline V gene sequence: CDR1 MNHEY, CDR2 SVGEGT. V gave up 6 bases and J gave up 5 bases; unmatched junction bases: 19. This CDR3 contains 17 residues. CDR3 bases: TGTGCCAGCAGCCCTATGGGGTATAGGGGGCGCACGAACGAGCAGTACTTC. Translated, it gives CASSPMGYRGRTNEQYF.

The chain carries TRBV21-1 and TRBJ1-2; TRBD1 was called by the table and not checked on the DNA. TRBV21-1 is an annotated pseudogene. There are 10 residues in the CDR3. CDR3 in DNA: TGTGCCAGCAATGCAGGGGGCGTTTTCTTC. Its protein is CASNAGGVFF.

The V gene is TRBV10-3, the J gene TRBJ1-1, with D possibly being TRBD1 (5 bases). The CDR3 consists of 15 residues. Trimming took off 11 bases at V and 2 bases at J, with 21 bases between the two ends. Germline V CDR1 and CDR2: ENHRY, SYGVKD. Here the CDR3 reads CASRRSSQGNTEAFF. The CDR3 DNA sequence: TGTGCCTCAAGGCGGTCATCTCAGGGTAACACTGAAGCTTTCTTT.